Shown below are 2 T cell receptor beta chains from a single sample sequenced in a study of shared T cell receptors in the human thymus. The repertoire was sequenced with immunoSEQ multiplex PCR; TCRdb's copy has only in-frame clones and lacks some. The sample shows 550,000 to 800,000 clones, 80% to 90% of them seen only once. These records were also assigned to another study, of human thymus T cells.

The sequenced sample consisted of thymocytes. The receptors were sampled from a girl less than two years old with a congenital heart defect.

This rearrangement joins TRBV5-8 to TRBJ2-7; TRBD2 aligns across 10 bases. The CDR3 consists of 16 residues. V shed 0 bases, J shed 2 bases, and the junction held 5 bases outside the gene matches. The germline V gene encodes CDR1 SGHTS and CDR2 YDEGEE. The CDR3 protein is CASSLDLAGDPYEQYF. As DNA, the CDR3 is TGTGCCAGCAGCTTGGATCTAGCGGGGGATCCCTACGAGCAGTACTTC. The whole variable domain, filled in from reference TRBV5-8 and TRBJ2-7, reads EAGVTQSPTHLIKTRGQQATLRCSPISGHTSVYWYQQALGLGLQFLLWYDEGEERNRGNFPPRFSGRQFPNYSSELNVNALELEDSALYLCASSLDLAGDPYEQYFGPGTRLTVT.

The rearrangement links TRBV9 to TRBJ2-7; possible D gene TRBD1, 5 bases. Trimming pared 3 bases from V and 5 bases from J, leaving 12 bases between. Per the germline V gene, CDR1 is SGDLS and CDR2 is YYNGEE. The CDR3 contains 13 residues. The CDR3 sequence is CASSGFMTDEQYF. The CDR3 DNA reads TGTGCCAGCAGCGGCTTCATGACAGACGAGCAGTACTTC.